In its sample, the clone carrying this TCR beta chain is medium-sized. Its cognate antigen is unknown. The record originates from a study of graft-versus-host responses after intestinal transplantation. Looking at the study overall: Transplant types were multivisceral, liver-intestinal, or isolated intestinal. Induction with anti-thymocyte globulin, then tacrolimus and steroids for three to four years, was given to all recipients. General observations from the study: GvH clones appeared in recipient marrow, some first in ileum or blood.

Deletions cut 0 bases from V and 2 bases from J, with 12 bases between. The CDR3 loop spans 16 amino acids. From germline, CDR1 is SGHRS and CDR2 YFSETQ. Grafts had their tissue processed, releasing intraepithelial and lamina propria lymphocytes. The data were produced by immunoSEQ multiplex PCR, yet TCRdb's version contains in-frame clones alone and is incomplete. The data show around 30,000 clones, about three quarters seen once. The sample consisted of ileum tissue, taken 98 days after intestinal transplantation. This receptor was identified in a human patient who received an intestinal transplant, so some T cells may come from the graft donor. The chain employs TRBV5-1 and TRBJ1-3, with a tentative D call TRBD1 (6 bases). CDR3 DNA: TGCGCCAGCAGCTTGGCTGCAACAGGGACTGGAAACACCATATATTTT. Encoded protein: CASSLAATGTGNTIYF.